Below, one T cell receptor (beta chain) is given with its context. The sample carries other DNA sequences with the same CDR3. The PCR made use of 60 Vbeta and 13 Jbeta primers. Data came from immunoSEQ multiplex PCR; TCRdb stores just in-frame clones and leaves some out. The sample lists approximately 140,000 clones, around 80% seen once, with approximately 2.6% in the top ten. These data come from a study of cytomegalovirus exposure and HLA in healthy donors. CDR1 MNHEY and CDR2 SMNVEV come from the germline V gene (reference sequence). The CDR3 extends over 14 amino acids. V was cut by 3 bases and J by 0 bases, with 8 bases left in between.

Specimen: PBMCs. The V and J genes are TRBV27 and TRBJ1-1; weak D call: TRBD1 (5 bases). This receptor was obtained from a boy younger than 10 in good health and CMV-seronegative. The DNA for the CDR3 is TGTGCCAGCAGTTTGCAGGGCTTGAACACTGAAGCTTTCTTT. Translated, it gives CASSLQGLNTEAFF.